This TCR beta chain was captured in a study of OX40 agonist ivuxolimab in advanced cancers. Whole-study findings and limits: At 0.1 to 3.0 mg/kg and by week 6, clonal expansion occurred in CD4+ and CD8+ blood T cells.

Germline values: CDR1 MNHNS, CDR2 SASEGT. This CDR3 has 15 residues. Trimming pared 6 bases from V and 2 bases from J, leaving 14 bases between. This clone was counted at least ten times. Its antigen is as yet unknown. Generated by immunoSEQ multiplex PCR, the TCRdb table keeps only in-frame clones and is missing some. The sample includes tens of thousands of clones, 85% of them seen just once. Sequencing was performed on CD4+ or CD8+ T cells sorted from blood, taken in a trial of the OX40 agonist ivuxolimab. The chain recombines TRBV6-1 with TRBJ2-1; D possibly corresponds to TRBD2 (7 bases). This receptor was identified in an adult with an advanced solid tumor such as melanoma, head and neck, liver or kidney cancer. CDR3 residues: CASRSRGGTYNEQFF. The CDR3 DNA sequence: TGTGCCAGCAGATCAAGGGGGGGTACCTACAATGAGCAGTTCTTC.